The clone carrying this T cell receptor (beta chain) was seen at least ten times. TCRdb recomputed calls from the multiplex PCR reads with MiXCR, one row per CDR3 protein. This sample has 150,000 to 250,000 distinct CDR3 sequences; 25% to 40% occur once, and the top ten carry 4.3%. The data derive from a study of breast tumors, draining lymph nodes, adjacent tissues. Samples came from axillary lymph nodes draining the breast cancer. This CDR3 region has 14 residues. V gave up 5 bases and J gave up 5 bases; unmatched junction bases: 6. Looked up from germline, CDR1 is SEHNR and CDR2 is FQNEAQ (reference sequence).

Source material: axillary lymph node tissue. The sequence was obtained from a female donor with breast cancer. Some clones in this sample may be carry-over from other donors' samples. V and J are TRBV7-9 and TRBJ2-7, with 10 bases that match TRBD1. This CDR3 reads CASSRQGASNEQYF. The DNA of the CDR3 is TGTGCCAGCAGCCGACAGGGGGCGTCCAACGAGCAGTACTTC.